Each of the 27 T cell receptor beta chains below was sequenced from the same sample in a study of glioma-infiltrating T cells after dendritic cell vaccination. Using immunoSEQ multiplex PCR, the repertoire was profiled, and TCRdb retains in-frame clones only, with some absent. There are over 70,000 clones in the sample; about 80% occur only once, and 2.1% lies in the top ten. The sample consisted of blood, taken before dendritic cell vaccination. The receptors come from a human donor with glioblastoma.

A note on this clone: The sample contains more than one DNA sequence encoding this CDR3. This chain links TRBV12-5 with TRBJ1-5, with D perhaps matching TRBD1 (6 bases). From germline, CDR1 is LGHNT and CDR2 FRNRAP. V lost 0 bases and J lost 6, with 9 bases in between. The CDR3 runs to 14 residues. As DNA, the CDR3 is TGTGCTAGTGGTTTGGTACAGGGCGGTCAGCCCCAGCATTTT. Translating it yields CASGLVQGGQPQHF.

This sequence joins TRBV30 and TRBJ2-2, with 12 bases lining up with TRBD2. The CDR3 covers 15 residues. The germline V gene has CDR1 GTSNPN and CDR2 SVGIG (reference sequence). The V gene end was trimmed by 8 bases and the J gene end by 6 bases; junction bases not matched to a gene: 10. In DNA, the CDR3 is TGTGCCCGGGGGCCGGCTAGCGGGAGGGCCGGGGAGCTGTTTTTT. Encoded protein: CARGPASGRAGELFF.

V gene TRBV15 combines with J gene TRBJ2-7; D possibly corresponds to TRBD2 (6 bases). Trimming pared 3 bases from V and 4 bases from J, leaving 13 bases between. CDR1 and CDR2 from the germline V gene are LNHNV and YYDKDF (reference sequence). The CDR3 is made up of 14 amino acids. CDR3 sequence (DNA): TGTGCCACCAGCAGTACTGGGAGGTCTTACGAGCAGTACTTC. This encodes CATSSTGRSYEQYF. Full variable domain (missing parts from reference TRBV15 and TRBJ2-7): DAMVIQNPRYQVTQFGKPVTLSCSQTLNHNVMYWYQQKSSQAPKLLFHYYDKDFNNEADTPDNFQSRRPNTSFCFLDIRSPGLGDTAMYLCATSSTGRSYEQYFGPGTRLTVT.

The CDR3 is CASSQETFGGTLNEPLHF. The CDR3 DNA sequence: TGTGCCAGCAGCCAAGAAACATTCGGCGGGACCTTAAATGAACCCCTCCACTTT. The chain couples TRBV4-2 to TRBJ1-6; D may be TRBD1 (5 bases). V lost 0 bases and J lost 12, with 24 bases in between. This CDR3 spans 18 amino acids. Germline V gene sequence: CDR1 LGHNA, CDR2 YNFKEQ.

The chain couples TRBV28 to TRBJ2-5; no reliable D call. Trimming pared 1 base from V and 4 bases from J, leaving 7 bases between. Germline assignment: CDR1 MDHEN and CDR2 SYDVKM. There are 13 residues in the CDR3. CDR3 in amino acids: CASSLFSVETQYF. CDR3 bases: TGTGCCAGCAGTTTATTCTCGGTAGAGACCCAGTACTTC.

The genes are TRBV5-5 and TRBJ1-3, with D perhaps matching TRBD1 (6 bases). Between the trimmed V and J ends, which lost 1 base and 1 base, there was a span of 9 bases. CDR3 length: 15 amino acids. CDR1 is SGHKS, CDR2 YYEKEE, per germline (reference sequence). As DNA, the CDR3 is TGTGCCAGCAGCTTGTTTACAGGGTCTGGAAACACCATATATTTT. Its translation: CASSLFTGSGNTIYF.

Notes on this clone: Other DNA sequences in the sample encode the same CDR3. The rearrangement joins TRBV5-1 to TRBJ2-7; 10 bases are a match to TRBD2. The V gene end was trimmed by 3 bases and the J gene end by 2 bases; junction bases not matched to a gene: 8. CDR1 and CDR2 (germline): SGHRS, YFSETQ. This CDR3 contains 16 residues. The CDR3 here is CASSWTLSGGAYEQYF. The CDR3 region has the DNA TGCGCCAGCAGCTGGACCCTCAGCGGGGGGGCCTACGAGCAGTACTTC. The variable domain in full, completed from reference TRBV5-1 and TRBJ2-7, reads KAGVTQTPRYLIKTRGQQVTLSCSPISGHRSVSWYQQTPGQGLQFLFEYFSETQRNKGNFPGRFSGRQFSNSRSEMNVSTLELGDSALYLCASSWTLSGGAYEQYFGPGTRLTVT.

This clone was recorded a few times. The chain joins TRBV7-9 to TRBJ2-3; 10 nucleotides match TRBD1. J was trimmed by 3 bases and V by 6 bases; bases with no gene match: 12. This CDR3 region has 17 residues. Looked up from germline, CDR1 is SEHNR and CDR2 is FQNEAQ (reference sequence). The CDR3 protein is CASRGRPGQGFTDTQYF. CDR3 nucleotide sequence: TGTGCCAGCAGGGGTCGTCCGGGACAGGGGTTTACAGATACGCAGTATTTT. Drawing the rest from reference TRBV7-9 and TRBJ2-3, the complete variable domain is DTGVSQNPRHKITKRGQNVTFRCDPISEHNRLYWYRQTLGQGPEFLTYFQNEAQLEKSRLLSDRFSAERPKGSFSTLEIQRTEQGDSAMYLCASRGRPGQGFTDTQYFGPGTRLTVL.

The chain couples TRBV5-1 to TRBJ2-1; D gene ambiguous. The CDR3 is 12 residues long. The V gene's germline CDR1 is SGHRS and CDR2 YFSETQ. The ends were cut back, 3 bases at V and 2 bases at J, with 3 bases in the middle. CDR3 DNA: TGCGCCAGCAGCTACACCTACAATGAGCAGTTCTTC. This encodes CASSYTYNEQFF.

V is TRBV15 and J is TRBJ2-3, with 9 bases matching TRBD1. Germline V gene lookup returns CDR1 LNHNV and CDR2 YYDKDF (reference sequence). With V trimmed by 1 base and J by 1 base, 0 bases remained unmatched. The CDR3 extends over 15 amino acids. CDR3 sequence (DNA): TGTGCCACCAGCAGAGGACAGGGGGGCACAGATACGCAGTATTTT. Its protein is CATSRGQGGTDTQYF.

The rearrangement links TRBV10-1 to TRBJ2-1; D possibly corresponds to TRBD1 (7 bases). V lost 0 bases and J 5 bases, leaving 11 bases between the germline ends. The germline CDR1 and CDR2 sequences are WNHNN and SYGVQD (reference sequence). This CDR3 contains 15 residues. The CDR3 here is CASSESPGGHNEQFF. CDR3 nucleotide sequence: TGCGCCAGCAGTGAGTCTCCAGGGGGGCACAATGAGCAGTTCTTC.

The chain carries TRBV12-5 and TRBJ1-2, with 7 bases fitting TRBD1. V lost 0 bases to trimming and J lost 8 bases; unmatched junction nucleotides: 9. The CDR3 has 15 residues. Per germline, CDR1 LGHNT and CDR2 FRNRAP. Here the CDR3 DNA reads TGTGCTAGTGGTTTGGTACAGCAGGGGGGCTCAGGCTACACCTTC. It is translated as CASGLVQQGGSGYTF.

The gene calls are TRBV27 and TRBJ1-4; D may be TRBD1 (6 bases). The CDR3 loop spans 15 amino acids. V dropped 0 bases and J dropped 7 bases, with 12 bases sitting between them. The V gene's germline CDR1 is MNHEY and CDR2 SMNVEV (reference sequence). CDR3 residues: CASSLSSRGVEKLFF. The CDR3 region has the DNA TGTGCCAGCAGTTTATCTTCCAGGGGAGTTGAAAAACTGTTTTTT.

The chain carries TRBV6-5 and TRBJ2-7, with TRBD1 matching over 8 bases. The J segment lost 3 bases and the V segment lost 6 bases, leaving 7 bases of the junction unmatched. Germline V gene sequence: CDR1 MNHEY, CDR2 SVGAGI. The CDR3 extends over 14 amino acids. CDR3 bases: TGTGCCAGCAGCCATCGGGACAGGATCTACGAGCAGTACGTC. Translated: CASSHRDRIYEQYV.

This chain links TRBV10-3 with TRBJ2-7; 7 nucleotides agree with TRBD1. The V and J ends lost 6 bases and 6 bases, in that order; junction bases with no gene match: 8. This CDR3 is built from 13 residues. The germline gives CDR1 ENHRY, CDR2 SYGVKD. This CDR3 reads CAIRSDRVGEQYF. CDR3 coding DNA: TGTGCCATCAGAAGTGACAGGGTTGGCGAGCAGTACTTC.

J is TRBJ1-1 and V is TRBV6-1, with D perhaps TRBD1 (6 bases). V lost 3 bases to trimming and J lost 5 bases, with 13 bases between them. Germline V gene data show CDR1 as MNHNS and CDR2 as SASEGT. This CDR3 has 14 amino acids. This CDR3 is CASSEQGSWTEAFF. The CDR3 DNA sequence: TGTGCCAGCAGTGAGCAGGGGTCGTGGACTGAAGCTTTCTTT.

The chain combines TRBV30 with TRBJ2-3; 7 nucleotides align to TRBD2. The trim removed 0 bases at V and 6 bases at J, leaving 0 bases unmatched. Looked up from germline, CDR1 is GTSNPN and CDR2 is SVGIG (reference sequence). The CDR3 is 12 residues long. For the CDR3, the DNA is TGTGCCTGGAGTGTACTAGCGGATACGCAGTATTTT. Its protein product is CAWSVLADTQYF. The full variable domain, rest sourced from reference TRBV30 and TRBJ2-3, is SQTIHQWPATLVQPVGSPLSLECTVEGTSNPNLYWYRQAAGRGLQLLFYSVGIGQISSEVPQNLSASRPQDRQFILSSKKLLLSDSGFYLCAWSVLADTQYFGPGTRLTVL.

The genes are TRBV5-1 and TRBJ2-5; no definite D call. CDR1 and CDR2 from the germline V gene are SGHRS and YFSETQ. The V end was cut by 0 bases, the J end by 4 bases, with 13 bases between. CDR3 length: 15 residues. The CDR3 loop reads CASSLAGQYGETQYF. CDR3 nucleotides: TGCGCCAGCAGCTTGGCTGGGCAGTATGGAGAGACCCAGTACTTC.

This sequence joins TRBV7-9 and TRBJ2-5; a weak D match, TRBD2 (7 bases). CDR3 size: 14 residues. Germline V lookup: CDR1 SEHNR, CDR2 FQNEAQ (reference sequence). V was shortened by 3 bases and J by 5 bases, with 13 bases between the two germline ends. CDR3 region: CASSFLGGAETQYF. The CDR3, as DNA: TGTGCCAGCAGCTTCCTAGGGGGGGCGGAGACCCAGTACTTC.

This CDR3 reads CSVGPRPEQFF. For the CDR3, the DNA is TGCAGCGTTGGGCCGCGGCCCGAGCAGTTCTTC. The chain combines TRBV29-1 with TRBJ2-1; D is ambiguous. The CDR3 totals 11 residues. Per the germline V gene, CDR1 is SQVTM and CDR2 is ANQGSEA. Trimming removed 4 bases from V and 10 bases from J, with 11 bases in between.

This clone was found once. The rearrangement joins TRBV5-1 to TRBJ2-7; no firm D call. V lost 4 bases and J lost 3, with 11 bases in between. This CDR3 has 13 residues. The germline CDR1 and CDR2 sequences are SGHRS and YFSETQ. The CDR3 nucleotides read TGCGCCAGCAGCGCCTCCGGAGACTACGAGCAGTACGTC. Translating it yields CASSASGDYEQYV.

The table lists this clone with a few counts. The V and J genes are TRBV21-1 and TRBJ2-7; the tabulated D call, TRBD2, remains unverified against the DNA. TRBV21-1 is an annotated pseudogene. The length of the CDR3 is 17 residues. The CDR3 region is CASSKKASGRARYEQYV. CDR3 nucleotides: TGTGCCAGCAGCAAAAAAGCTAGCGGGAGGGCCCGTTACGAGCAGTACGTC.

This clone was observed a handful of times. The J gene is TRBJ2-1, the V gene TRBV5-1, with 9 bases fitting TRBD2. V trimming: 4 bases; J trimming: 8 bases; junction bases outside the gene matches: 10. This CDR3 is 15 amino acids long. Germline V CDR1 and CDR2: SGHRS, YFSETQ. The CDR3 region is CASSPGTSPVDEQFF. The CDR3 DNA sequence: TGCGCCAGCAGCCCCGGGACTAGCCCCGTGGATGAGCAGTTCTTC.

The chain uses TRBV30 and TRBJ1-1; tentatively, D is TRBD1 (6 bases). Germline V gives CDR1 GTSNPN, CDR2 SVGIG (reference sequence). V was trimmed by 5 bases and J by 5 bases, leaving 15 bases between them. The CDR3 is 13 residues long. In DNA form, the CDR3 reads TGTGCCTGGGCTATGGGGGCAAGAACTGAAGCTTTCTTT. It encodes CAWAMGARTEAFF.

CDR3 protein: CASSPLDRGLFSGANVLTF. The CDR3 DNA is TGCGCCAGCAGTCCCCTCGACAGGGGCCTTTTCTCTGGGGCCAACGTCCTGACTTTC. J is TRBJ2-6 and V is TRBV23-1; 8 bases agree with TRBD1. TRBV23-1 is classed as an ORF, of uncertain function. The CDR3 extends over 19 amino acids. The trim removed 4 bases at V and 0 bases at J, leaving 11 bases unmatched.

The chain joins TRBV7-9 to TRBJ1-2; a weak D match, TRBD1 (6 bases). Germline CDR1 and CDR2: SEHNR and FQNEAQ (reference sequence). This CDR3 has 15 amino acids. With 11 bases removed from V and 6 bases from J, the gap between germline ends came to 25 bases. CDR3 coding DNA: TGTGCCGGGTCCCGCCGGGACACCAAAAGGGATGGCTACACCTTC. This codes for CAGSRRDTKRDGYTF.

The chain recombines TRBV11-3 with TRBJ2-1; TRBD2 aligns across 11 bases. The V segment lost 5 bases and the J segment 7 bases; nucleotides outside the gene matches: 7. CDR1 and CDR2 from the germline V gene are SGHNT and YENEEA. This CDR3 contains 15 residues. The CDR3 DNA reads as TGTGCCAGCAGCGCCGGGACTAGCGGTACTAATGAGCAGTTCTTC. The encoded protein is CASSAGTSGTNEQFF. Looking up the rest from reference TRBV11-3 and TRBJ2-1 gives the full variable domain: EAGVVQSPRYKIIEKKQPVAFWCNPISGHNTLYWYLQNLGQGPELLIRYENEEAVDDSQLPKDRFSAERLKGVDSTLKIQPAELGDSAVYLCASSAGTSGTNEQFFGPGTRLTVL.